The text below deals with one T cell receptor beta chain. Which antigen it targets is not known. No base-level quality is on record; no much larger clone is a single base apart. Spanning cysteine to phenylalanine, the CDR3 consists of 15 amino acids. CDR3 DNA only is kept here, 45 bases in frame from base 1. The junction carries 21 bases between V and J, which are trimmed by 7 bases and 8 bases respectively. Looking up the germline V gene yields CDR1 SGDLS and CDR2 YYNGEE. These data are taken from a study of cytomegalovirus exposure and HLA in healthy donors listed by TCRdb under 2017. About the study as a whole: In an earlier analysis of 587 of the donors, approximately 260 Gb of sequence data and about 110 million unique TCR beta sequences from 150 million to 200 million T cells were reported. An early release that covered about 600 HLA-typed donors contained approximately 300 gigabases of sequencing data and tens of millions of unique TCR sequences. Of the 300 to 500 genotyped donors, 81% were placed in the genetic ancestry cluster associated with self-reported Caucasian donors. The study was designed to test whether signatures of past pathogen exposure could be identified by cataloging public T cell receptors. The study used immunosequencing to profile the T cell repertoires of about 670 subjects and linked those repertoires to cytomegalovirus serostatus. A separate validation cohort of over a hundred different subjects was used in addition to the 666-subject first cohort. High-throughput TCR immunosequencing, statistical association of individual TCRs with disease status, and machine learning were combined to predict cytomegalovirus infection status. A later analysis re-analyzed previously published TCR beta repertoires from 550 to 700 donors and added high-resolution HLA genotyping to study TCR occurrence patterns. Rather than drawing on any new phenotypic data, the later analysis identified candidate immune exposures from TCR beta sequences and the way those sequences occurred across donors. An earlier analysis of 500 to 650 of the donors applied high-throughput TCR beta sequencing to assess whether each TCR beta V gene segment acted as functional or pseudogenic. Donor age, sex, ethnicity and CMV serostatus were compiled together with the repertoire data. Genome-wide SNP genotypes for about 65% of the roughly 670 donors were used in a later genetic analysis, which treated that subset as a discovery cohort. Every repertoire in the discovery cohort had been generated on one and the same sequencing platform. Both class I and class II loci were covered by HLA typing, at four-digit resolution. Typing coverage differed by locus: A, B, C, DRB1 and DQB1 were typed in roughly 620-630 donors, DQA1 in about 550, DPA1 in approximately 600, and DPB1 in 472. A few DR-DQ haplotypes were handled as single units for association and clustering because linkage in the cohort was strong. Among 300 to 500 genotyped donors of the cohort, an average of around 250,000 unique TCR beta nucleotide sequences was sequenced per donor, of which about 18% were non-productive.

In total, more than 500 healthy bone marrow donors made up the cohort. All cohort members were sampled while nominally healthy, although unrecorded immune exposures were likely present. The donor tested CMV seropositive, placing the donor among the roughly 300 seropositive members of the cohort. Every donor gave a peripheral blood sample, and the peripheral blood mononuclear cells from that sample were used for TCR beta sequencing. Genomic DNA extraction from the blood cell samples was performed with the Qiagen DNeasy Blood Extraction Kit. Results and caveats for the whole study, not just this receptor: Correlated functional status among segregating V segments might reflect linkage disequilibrium, but an unknown experimental factor could not be ruled out. A further reported finding was that TCR beta sequences accurately predicted the HLA-A and HLA-B alleles for most subjects in the first cohort. The cohort was sequenced for TCR beta chains only, and without alpha or paired-chain data the features that could be detected were limited. The classifier was reported to diagnose cytomegalovirus status with high specificity and sensitivity in both the original and validation cohorts. In a later analysis, most CMV-associated TCR beta chains were found to appear HLA-restricted, with HLA associations seemingly driven largely by CMV exposure. Specific HLA alleles were associated with 15,000 to 20,000 TCR beta sequences at a false discovery rate of 0.05 in a later analysis. A few of the identified cytomegalovirus-associated TCR beta chains were confirmed in vitro to be specific for cytomegalovirus antigens. Immune exposure information for the cohort was limited to CMV serostatus. Broadly in line with IMGT annotations, most TCR beta V segments showed up in productive rearrangements about 90% or about 30% of the time in an earlier analysis of around 550 of the donors. HLA typing was unavailable for some donors at each locus, so association tests used only the typed subset. Across donors, most TCR sequences were observed very rarely, whereas some public TCRs were present in many individuals. It was suggested by the authors that the approach could potentially be generalized to other disease states and immunological phenotypes. The sequencing pipeline was judged likely to have produced a cluster of highly shared sequence variants as a technical artifact. Because counts were too low, 15 or so rarely observed V segments, including chromosome 9 orphons, were excluded from the earlier analysis of around 590 of the donors. Some IMGT-functional V segments, including TRBV6-2 and TRBV6-3, could not be distinguished by the 87-base-pair reads and were therefore excluded. According to a later genetic analysis, donors in an Asian-associated ancestry cluster had fewer N-insertions in productive TCRs than the roughly 670-donor mean. The presence/absence analyses assumed that sequencing depth was roughly uniform across donors, and that assumption may not be true. In a later analysis, TCR association rates were found to vary across HLA loci, with the most associated TCRs seen for DRB1 alleles and the fewest for HLA-C alleles. In a later analysis, HLA-associated TCR beta chains were found to be more clonally expanded and to have lower generation probabilities than equally common non-associated chains. V-gene and J-gene trimming of TCR beta chains was associated with a missense DCLRE1C variant in a later genetic analysis, and the association was replicated in an independent cohort. According to a later analysis, parvovirus B19, influenza, CMV and Epstein-Barr virus appeared linked to several top co-occurrence clusters. In the study, some 160 TCR beta chains were listed as associated with cytomegalovirus. When HLA alleles, especially DR and DQ, strongly co-occurred, TCR associations were difficult to assign to individual alleles.

Libraries were prepared through the immunoSEQ multiplex PCR assay. A mixture of 60 forward primers for TCR Vbeta segments and 13 reverse primers for TCR Jbeta segments was used in the multiplex PCR. Amplification of the CDR3 region of rearranged TCR beta genes was performed with a multiplex PCR assay on genomic DNA. Amplified TCR beta libraries were sequenced as 87-base-pair reads on the Illumina HiSeq System. The authors processed their data as follows. A later analysis counted tens of millions of unique TCR beta chains across the 650 to 800 repertoires, and some 11 million of these chains were shared by at least two donors. To remove PCR and sequencing errors, raw reads were error-corrected and collapsed into unique sequences using a nearest-neighbor algorithm that merged closely related sequences. CDR3 sequences were aligned to IMGT reference sequences to assign V, D and J gene segments. Each retained sequence needed at least a six-nucleotide match to both a V gene segment and a J gene segment. Rearrangements were called productive when the CDR3 lacked stop codons and stayed in frame with V and J; all others were non-productive. Following IMGT convention, CDR3 was defined as the stretch from the second conserved V-encoded cysteine up to the conserved J-encoded phenylalanine. In an earlier analysis of around 600 of the donors, sequences lacking an unambiguous match to a single V gene segment were excluded. An earlier analysis of 450 to 650 of the donors called V segments functional above 56.7% productive rearrangements and segregating when the between-donor standard deviation exceeded 5%. A statistical classification framework was developed to diagnose cytomegalovirus status using the catalog of TCR beta chain sequences. A later analysis assigned V and J genes by comparing TCR nucleotide sequences with IMGT/GENE-DB human TR gene sequences. In a later analysis, CDR3 sequences and most-parsimonious VDJ recombination scenarios were assigned using the TCRdist pipeline. A later analysis defined each TCR beta chain by its CDR3 amino acid sequence plus V-gene family, and excluded reads lacking a unique V-gene family. A later analysis removed roughly 590 highly shared, low-generation-probability nucleotide sequences to deal with suspected cross-contamination and a sequencing artifact. A later analysis calculated a clonal expansion index for each public chain from normalized within-repertoire ranks of inferred template counts. Generation probabilities in a later analysis came from a VDJ recombination model fitted to out-of-frame rearrangements, and those results were checked against IGoR. In a later analysis, hypergeometric tests were used to score TCR-TCR, TCR-HLA and TCR-CMV co-occurrence, with a repertoire-size bias correction applied to TCR pairs. In a later analysis, false discovery rates were estimated by permuting HLA or CMV assignments 20 times. In a later analysis, co-occurring TCRs were grouped using DBSCAN, and TCRdist sequence similarity was added for clustering within HLA-allele-positive subsets. Repertoires with fewer than 30,000 or more than 120,000 public chains were left out of co-occurrence clustering, as were about five repertoires with anomalous nucleotide sharing. TCRdb provides this immuneACCESS table in a form limited to in-frame rearrangements. Some clones are lacking; in checked studies, under half of them reflect an unresolved V gene, and why the rest are absent is not known. The DNA was the basis for D and trimming; V, J and clone size are from that table. The sample data list about 170,000 clones, and roughly 72% of these were observed just once. Around 1.9% of the sample comes from the top ten.

The sequence links TRBV9 to TRBJ1-4; TRBD1 is perhaps the D gene, given 6 matching bases. This receptor was taken from a woman aged 25 to 39 in good health and CMV-seropositive. The sequencing sample was made of PBMCs. The CDR3 protein: CASAPYGGQGEKLFF. The nucleotide sequence reads TGTGCCAGCGCCCCCTACGGGGGGCAGGGAGAAAAACTGTTTTTT.